This TCR beta chain was retrieved from a study of T cell repertoires in cytomegalovirus infection. The overall study: The public TCR beta signatures pointed to both CMV infection and matching HLA type. Study-level results: Cumulated frequencies of public TCR beta families served to identify carriers of CMV plus the relevant HLA. In two of eight donors, the top clonotype was HLA-C-restricted CMV-specific.

TCRdb re-analysed the reads in MiXCR, keeping a single row per CDR3 protein. The table lists around 170,000 distinct CDR3 sequences, approximately 15% of them singletons, with 25% to 30% in the top ten. This clonotype occurred a few times. Antigen unknown. The J segment lost 6 bases and the V segment lost 6 bases, leaving 4 bases of the junction unmatched. Per germline, CDR1 SQVTM and CDR2 ANQGSEA. The length of the CDR3 is 12 residues. The chain links TRBV29-1 to TRBJ1-2; 10 nucleotides agree with TRBD1. Input material: PBMCs. The TCR originated in a human donor in good health (CMV status not recorded). Some clones in this sample may be carry-over from other donors' samples. The CDR3 DNA follows: TGCAGCGTCGGCGGGACAGGGGATGGCTACACCTTC. Translated, it gives CSVGGTGDGYTF.